This TCR beta chain emerged from a study of immune cell composition in non-small cell lung cancer. Study background: Tumours were mainly lung adenocarcinoma or squamous cell carcinoma.

The J segment lost 1 base and the V segment lost 5 bases, leaving 1 base of the junction unmatched. Germline values: CDR1 MNHNY, CDR2 SVGAGI (reference sequence). The CDR3 sequence is 13 residues long. Frozen unsorted single-cell suspensions supplied the genomic DNA. Sequencing was performed with immunoSEQ multiplex PCR; in TCRdb, only in-frame clones are kept and a portion is missing. The repertoire holds 3,200 or so clones, with roughly 80% as singletons. Overall study findings and caveats: Squamous carcinomas (roughly 80%) more often had tumour-associated clones >0.5% than adenocarcinomas (33%). It was not proven that tumour-reactive clones equal dominant tumour-associated clones.

A note on this clone: Antigen: not known.

The J gene is TRBJ2-7, the V gene TRBV6-6; TRBD1 aligns across 8 bases. The clonotype was recovered from a human donor with non-small cell lung cancer. Sequenced sample: lung tumor tissue. The CDR3 DNA reads TGTGCCAGCAGTACAGGGGGGTCCTACGAGCAGTACTTC. It encodes CASSTGGSYEQYF.